One T cell receptor beta chain is described in this entry. The ends were cut back, 2 bases at V and 3 bases at J, with 29 bases in the middle. The CDR3 consists of 21 residues. In germline, CDR1 is LGHNA, CDR2 YNFKEQ. The data were obtained in a study of CD8 T cells in Susac syndrome. Healthy donors formed controls matched for age and sex. TEMRA cells were FACS-enriched, with CD8+ and CD4+ T cells isolated negatively. With random hexamers, reverse transcription was performed on about 0.5 to 1 ug of RNA. In TCRdb, the immunoSEQ multiplex PCR reads were re-called with MiXCR into one record per CDR3 protein. This sample yields some 150,000 distinct CDR3 sequences, of which approximately 94% are seen a single time; 0.065% to 0.1% belongs to the top ten.

The V and J genes are TRBV4-2 and TRBJ2-1; possibly TRBD2 for D (8 bases). Source material: CD4+ T cells from PBMCs. The sequence came from a human donor in good health. The CDR3 region is CASSQPPGGTAHLRVYNEQFF. CDR3 DNA: TGTGCCAGCAGCCAACCCCCGGGGGGGACAGCTCATCTTCGGGTCTACAATGAGCAGTTCTTC.